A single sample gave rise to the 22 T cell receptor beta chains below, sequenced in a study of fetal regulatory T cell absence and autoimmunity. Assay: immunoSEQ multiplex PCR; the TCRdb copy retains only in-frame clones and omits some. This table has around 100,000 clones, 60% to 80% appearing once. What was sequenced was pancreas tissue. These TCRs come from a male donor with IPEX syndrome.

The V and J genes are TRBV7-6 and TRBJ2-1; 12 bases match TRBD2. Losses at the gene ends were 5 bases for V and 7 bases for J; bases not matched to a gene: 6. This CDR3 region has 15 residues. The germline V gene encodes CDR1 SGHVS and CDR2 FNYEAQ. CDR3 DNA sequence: TGTGCCAGCAGCAGACTAGCGGGAGTAGATAATGAGCAGTTCTTC. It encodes CASSRLAGVDNEQFF.

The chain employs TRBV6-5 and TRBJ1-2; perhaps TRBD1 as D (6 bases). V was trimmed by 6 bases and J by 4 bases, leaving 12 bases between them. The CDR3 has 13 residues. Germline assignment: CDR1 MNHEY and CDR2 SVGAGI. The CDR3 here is CASSPDRPYGYTF. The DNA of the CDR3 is TGTGCCAGCAGCCCCGACAGGCCCTATGGCTACACCTTC.

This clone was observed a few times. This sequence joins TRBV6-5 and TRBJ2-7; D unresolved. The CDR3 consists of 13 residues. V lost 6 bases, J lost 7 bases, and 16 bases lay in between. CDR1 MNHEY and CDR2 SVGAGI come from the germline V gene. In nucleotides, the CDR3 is TGTGCCAGCAGCATACGGCGTCTGGGGGAGCAGTACTTC. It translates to CASSIRRLGEQYF.

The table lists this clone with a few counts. The CDR3 region is CASSPSNGELFF. The DNA of the CDR3 is TGCGCCAGCAGCCCCAGCAACGGGGAGCTGTTTTTT. The chain combines TRBV5-1 with TRBJ2-2; D ambiguous. V was shortened by 4 bases and J by 7 bases, with 8 bases between the two germline ends. The CDR3 spans 12 residues. CDR1 is SGHRS, CDR2 YFSETQ, per germline.

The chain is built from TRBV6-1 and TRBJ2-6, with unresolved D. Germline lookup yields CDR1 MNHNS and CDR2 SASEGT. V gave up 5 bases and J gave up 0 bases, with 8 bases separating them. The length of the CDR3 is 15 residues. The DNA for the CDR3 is TGTGCCAGCAGTAAACCAAACTCTGGGGCCAACGTCCTGACTTTC. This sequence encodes CASSKPNSGANVLTF.

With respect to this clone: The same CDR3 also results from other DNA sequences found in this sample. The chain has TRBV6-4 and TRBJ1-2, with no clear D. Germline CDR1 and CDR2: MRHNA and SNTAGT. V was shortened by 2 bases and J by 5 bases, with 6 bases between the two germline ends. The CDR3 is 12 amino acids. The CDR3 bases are TGTGCCAGCAGTGACCGGGGTTATGGCTACACCTTC. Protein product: CASSDRGYGYTF.

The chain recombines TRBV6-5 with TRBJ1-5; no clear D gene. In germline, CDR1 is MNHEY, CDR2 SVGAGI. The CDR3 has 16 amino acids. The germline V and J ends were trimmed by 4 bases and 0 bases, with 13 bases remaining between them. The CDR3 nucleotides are TGTGCCAGCAGTTCCCTGCACGGTTATAGCAATCAGCCCCAGCATTTT. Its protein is CASSSLHGYSNQPQHF.

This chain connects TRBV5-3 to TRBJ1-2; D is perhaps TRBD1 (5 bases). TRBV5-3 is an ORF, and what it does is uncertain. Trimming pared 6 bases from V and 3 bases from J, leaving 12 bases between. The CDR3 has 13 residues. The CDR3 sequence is CARTIRDYYGYTF. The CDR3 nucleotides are TGTGCCAGAACCATCCGGGACTACTATGGCTACACCTTC.

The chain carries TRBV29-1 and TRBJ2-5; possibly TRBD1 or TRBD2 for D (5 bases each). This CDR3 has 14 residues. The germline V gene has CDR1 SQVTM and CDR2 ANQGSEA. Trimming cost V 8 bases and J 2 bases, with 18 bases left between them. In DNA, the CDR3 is TGCAGCTCACGGGGCGAGGGTACTCAAGAGACCCAGTACTTC. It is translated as CSSRGEGTQETQYF.

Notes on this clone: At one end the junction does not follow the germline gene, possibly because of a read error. The CDR3 nucleotides are TGTGCCAGTACTATAGACAGGAGGGAAGCTAACTATGGCTACACCTTC. It yields the protein CASTIDRREANYGYTF. This chain uses TRBV19 with TRBJ1-2; maybe TRBD1 (6 bases). The length of the CDR3 is 16 residues. Germline assignment: CDR1 LNHDA and CDR2 SQIVND (reference sequence).

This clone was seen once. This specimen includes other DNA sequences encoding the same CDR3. The CDR3, as DNA: TGTGCCTGGTCCAAGGGTGGGACTGAAGCTTTCTTT. Protein: CAWSKGGTEAFF. The rearrangement links TRBV30 to TRBJ1-1; no clear D. Between the trimmed V and J ends, which lost 5 bases and 5 bases, there was a span of 12 bases. The CDR3 extends over 12 amino acids. CDR1 and CDR2 (germline): GTSNPN, SVGIG (reference sequence).

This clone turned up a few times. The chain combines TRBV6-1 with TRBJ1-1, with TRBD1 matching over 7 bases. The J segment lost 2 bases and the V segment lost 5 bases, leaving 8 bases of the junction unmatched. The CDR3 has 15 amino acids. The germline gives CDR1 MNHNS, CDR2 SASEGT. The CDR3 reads CASSRWDSRNTEAFF. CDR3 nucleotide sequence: TGTGCCAGCAGTCGGTGGGACAGTAGAAACACTGAAGCTTTCTTT.

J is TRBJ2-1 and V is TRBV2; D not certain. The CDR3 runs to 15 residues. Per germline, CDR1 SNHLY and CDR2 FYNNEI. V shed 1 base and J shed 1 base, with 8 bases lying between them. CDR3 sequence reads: CASSEDGYSYNEQFF. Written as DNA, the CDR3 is TGTGCCAGCAGTGAAGACGGGTATTCCTACAATGAGCAGTTCTTC.

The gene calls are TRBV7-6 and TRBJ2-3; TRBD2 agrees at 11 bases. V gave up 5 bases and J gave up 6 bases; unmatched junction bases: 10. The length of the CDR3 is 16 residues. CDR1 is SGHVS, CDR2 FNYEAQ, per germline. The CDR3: CASSLLAGVLGDTQYF. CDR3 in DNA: TGTGCCAGCAGCCTACTAGCGGGAGTATTGGGGGATACGCAGTATTTT.

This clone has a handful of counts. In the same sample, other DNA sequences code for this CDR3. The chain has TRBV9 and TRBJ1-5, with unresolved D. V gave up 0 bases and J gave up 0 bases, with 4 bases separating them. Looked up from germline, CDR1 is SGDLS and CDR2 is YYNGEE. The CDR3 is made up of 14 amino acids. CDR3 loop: CASSVGDSNQPQHF. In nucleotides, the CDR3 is TGTGCCAGCAGCGTAGGAGATAGCAATCAGCCCCAGCATTTT. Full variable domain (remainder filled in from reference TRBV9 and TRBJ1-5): DSGVTQTPKHLITATGQRVTLRCSPRSGDLSVYWYQQSLDQGLQFLIQYYNGEERAKGNILERFSAQQFPDLHSELNLSSLELGDSALYFCASSVGDSNQPQHFGDGTRLSIL.

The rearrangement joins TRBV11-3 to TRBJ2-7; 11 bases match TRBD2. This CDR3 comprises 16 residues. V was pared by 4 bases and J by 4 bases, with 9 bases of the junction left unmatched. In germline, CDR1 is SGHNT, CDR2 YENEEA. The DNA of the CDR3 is TGTGCCAGCAGCTATGGCCTAGCGGGGGGAGTATACGAGCAGTACTTC. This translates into CASSYGLAGGVYEQYF. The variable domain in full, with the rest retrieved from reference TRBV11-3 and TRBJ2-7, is EAGVVQSPRYKIIEKKQPVAFWCNPISGHNTLYWYLQNLGQGPELLIRYENEEAVDDSQLPKDRFSAERLKGVDSTLKIQPAELGDSAVYLCASSYGLAGGVYEQYFGPGTRLTVT.

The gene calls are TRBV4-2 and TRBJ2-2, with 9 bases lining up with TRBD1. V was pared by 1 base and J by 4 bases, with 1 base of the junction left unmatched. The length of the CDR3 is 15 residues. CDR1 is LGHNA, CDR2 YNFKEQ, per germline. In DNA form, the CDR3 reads TGTGCCAGCAGCCAAGTGGGACAGGGCACCGGGGAGCTGTTTTTT. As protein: CASSQVGQGTGELFF.

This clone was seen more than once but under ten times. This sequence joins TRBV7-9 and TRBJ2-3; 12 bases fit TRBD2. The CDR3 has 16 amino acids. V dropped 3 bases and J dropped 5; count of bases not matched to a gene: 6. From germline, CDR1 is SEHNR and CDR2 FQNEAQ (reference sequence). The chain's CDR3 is CASSFRTSGIVDTQYF. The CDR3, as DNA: TGTGCCAGCAGCTTCAGGACTAGCGGGATCGTAGATACGCAGTATTTT.

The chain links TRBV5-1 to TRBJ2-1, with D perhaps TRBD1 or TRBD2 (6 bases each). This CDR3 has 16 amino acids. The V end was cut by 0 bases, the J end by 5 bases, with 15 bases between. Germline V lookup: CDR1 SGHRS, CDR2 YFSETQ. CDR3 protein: CASSLVGLRGDNEQFF. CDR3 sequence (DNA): TGCGCCAGCAGCTTGGTTGGGCTGAGGGGGGACAATGAGCAGTTCTTC.

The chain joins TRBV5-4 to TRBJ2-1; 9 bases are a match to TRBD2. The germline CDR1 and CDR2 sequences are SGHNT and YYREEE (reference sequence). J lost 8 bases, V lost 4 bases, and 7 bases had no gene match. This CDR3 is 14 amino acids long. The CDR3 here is CASSVAGGWYEQFF. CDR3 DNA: TGTGCCAGCAGCGTCGCGGGGGGGTGGTATGAGCAGTTCTTC.

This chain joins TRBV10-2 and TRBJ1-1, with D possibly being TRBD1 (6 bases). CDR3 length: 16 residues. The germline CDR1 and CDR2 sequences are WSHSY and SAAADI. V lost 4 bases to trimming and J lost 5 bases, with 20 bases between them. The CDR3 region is CASSVVHAGAGTEAFF. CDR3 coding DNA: TGCGCCAGCAGTGTGGTTCATGCGGGGGCGGGGACTGAAGCTTTCTTT.

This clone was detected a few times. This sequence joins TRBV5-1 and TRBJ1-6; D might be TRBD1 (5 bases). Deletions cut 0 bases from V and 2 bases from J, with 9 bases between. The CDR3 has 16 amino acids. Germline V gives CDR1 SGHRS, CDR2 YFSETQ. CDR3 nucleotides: TGCGCCAGCAGCTTGGCAGGGATAACCTATAATTCACCCCTCCACTTT. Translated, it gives CASSLAGITYNSPLHF.